This T cell receptor beta chain was found in a study of T-cell reconstitution after alpha-beta-depleted transplantation in children. Unique molecular identifiers featured in how the TCRbeta library was prepared. TCRdb reprocessed the PCR reads with MiXCR, giving one entry per CDR3 protein. This sample yields some 500,000 distinct CDR3 sequences, of which about 33% are seen a single time; approximately 2.3% belongs to the top ten. V was pared by 4 bases and J by 1 base, with 5 bases of the junction left unmatched. The germline V gene encodes CDR1 SGHTA and CDR2 FQGNSA. This CDR3 contains 15 residues. The input for sequencing was PBMCs from the stem cell graft donor, taken from the stem cell graft. The rearrangement uses TRBV7-2 and TRBJ1-1; 8 bases are shared with TRBD1. The clonotype comes from a human donor who donated a stem cell graft to a child with aplastic anemia. DNA of the CDR3: TGTGCCAGCAGCTCCCAGGGGGCCGCGAACACTGAAGCTTTCTTT. Protein: CASSSQGAANTEAFF.